Below, one T cell receptor beta chain is given with its context. The sample is drawn from a study of neoadjuvant anti-PD-1 for oral cavity cancer. CDR3 length: 14 amino acids. CDR1 is MDHEN and CDR2 is SYDVKM in the germline V gene. V lost 9 bases and J 1 base, leaving 16 bases between the germline ends. Time point here: after neoadjuvant nivolumab, at surgical resection. Profiling relied on immunoSEQ multiplex PCR, and the TCRdb table lists in-frame clones only, not all of them. The data show some 15,000 clones, around 36% seen once. The chain couples TRBV28 to TRBJ2-7; a possible D gene is TRBD2 (6 bases). This material consisted of tumor tissue, taken after nivolumab (anti-PD-1) treatment. This clonotype was obtained from a person aged 40 to 85 with oral cavity squamous cell carcinoma. Here the CDR3 reads CASTPGRESYEQYF. In DNA form, the CDR3 reads TGTGCCAGTACCCCGGGACGGGAGTCCTACGAGCAGTACTTC.